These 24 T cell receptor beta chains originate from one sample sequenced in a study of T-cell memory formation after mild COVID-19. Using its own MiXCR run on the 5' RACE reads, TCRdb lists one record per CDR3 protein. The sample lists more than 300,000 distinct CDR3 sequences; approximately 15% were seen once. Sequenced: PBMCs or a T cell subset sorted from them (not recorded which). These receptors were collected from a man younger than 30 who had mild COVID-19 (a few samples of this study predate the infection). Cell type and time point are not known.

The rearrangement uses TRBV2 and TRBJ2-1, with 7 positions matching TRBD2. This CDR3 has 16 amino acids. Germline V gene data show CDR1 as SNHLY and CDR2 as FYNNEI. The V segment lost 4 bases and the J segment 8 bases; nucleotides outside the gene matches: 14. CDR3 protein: CASSGGGGPPHDEQFF. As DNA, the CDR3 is TGTGCCAGCAGTGGTGGGGGGGGTCCCCCCCACGATGAGCAGTTCTTC.

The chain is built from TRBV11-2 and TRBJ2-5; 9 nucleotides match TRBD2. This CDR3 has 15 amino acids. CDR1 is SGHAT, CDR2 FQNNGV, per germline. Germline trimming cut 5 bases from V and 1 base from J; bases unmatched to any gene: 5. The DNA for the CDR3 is TGTGCCAGCAGCCCTTTAGCGGGGGTCCAAGAGACCCAGTACTTC. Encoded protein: CASSPLAGVQETQYF.

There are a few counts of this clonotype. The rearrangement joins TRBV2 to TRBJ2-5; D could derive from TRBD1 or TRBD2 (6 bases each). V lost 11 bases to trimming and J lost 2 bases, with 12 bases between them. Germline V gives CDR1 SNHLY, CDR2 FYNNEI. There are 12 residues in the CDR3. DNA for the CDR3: TGTGCCGCCGGGGGCCGGCAAGAGACCCAGTACTTC. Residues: CAAGGRQETQYF.

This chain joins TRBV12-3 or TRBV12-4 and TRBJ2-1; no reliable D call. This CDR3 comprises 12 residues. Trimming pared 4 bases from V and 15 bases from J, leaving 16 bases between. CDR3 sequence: CASSSPPGATFF. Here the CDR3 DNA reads TGTGCCAGCAGTTCCCCCCCCGGTGCGACGTTCTTC.

This CDR3 reads CASGVSPSSGGGQALRANVLTF. Written as DNA, the CDR3 is TGCGCCAGCGGCGTGTCCCCCTCGAGCGGGGGTGGGCAAGCTCTTAGGGCCAACGTCCTGACTTTC. The chain uses TRBV4-3 and TRBJ2-6; 8 nucleotides align to TRBD2. CDR3 length: 22 residues. The V segment lost 8 bases and the J segment 5 bases; nucleotides outside the gene matches: 29. The germline gives CDR1 LGHNA, CDR2 YSLEER.

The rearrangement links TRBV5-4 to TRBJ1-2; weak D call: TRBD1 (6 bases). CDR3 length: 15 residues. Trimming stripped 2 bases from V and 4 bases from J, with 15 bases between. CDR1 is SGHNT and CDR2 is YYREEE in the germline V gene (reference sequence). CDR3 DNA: TGTGCCAGCAGCTTTGAGGGGACACCCATCTATGGCTACACCTTC. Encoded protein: CASSFEGTPIYGYTF.

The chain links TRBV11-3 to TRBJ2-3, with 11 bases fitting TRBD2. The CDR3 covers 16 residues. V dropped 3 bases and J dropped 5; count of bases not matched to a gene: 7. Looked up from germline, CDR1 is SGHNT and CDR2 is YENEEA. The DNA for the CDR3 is TGTGCCAGCAGCTTGGGGATAGCGGGGGGGCAAGATACGCAGTATTTT. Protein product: CASSLGIAGGQDTQYF.

CDR3: CASSESGVLVNNEQFF. DNA for the CDR3: TGTGCCAGCAGTGAATCTGGGGTTTTGGTAAACAATGAGCAGTTCTTC. The J gene is TRBJ2-1, the V gene TRBV25-1; D not resolved. This CDR3 spans 16 amino acids. The V gene's germline CDR1 is MGHDK and CDR2 SYGVNS. V was trimmed by 1 base and J by 5 bases, leaving 15 bases between them.

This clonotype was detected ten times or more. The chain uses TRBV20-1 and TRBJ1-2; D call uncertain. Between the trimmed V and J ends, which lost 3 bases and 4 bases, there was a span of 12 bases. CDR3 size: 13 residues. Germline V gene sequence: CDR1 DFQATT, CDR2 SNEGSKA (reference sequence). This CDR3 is CSASTMTSYGYTF. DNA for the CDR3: TGCAGTGCTAGTACGATGACATCCTATGGCTACACCTTC.

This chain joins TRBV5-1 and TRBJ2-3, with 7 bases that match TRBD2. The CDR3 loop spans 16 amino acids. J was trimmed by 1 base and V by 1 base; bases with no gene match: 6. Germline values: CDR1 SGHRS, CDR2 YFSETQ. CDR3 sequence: CASSLSGVPRTDTQYF. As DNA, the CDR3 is TGCGCCAGCAGCTTGAGCGGGGTCCCCCGCACAGATACGCAGTATTTT.

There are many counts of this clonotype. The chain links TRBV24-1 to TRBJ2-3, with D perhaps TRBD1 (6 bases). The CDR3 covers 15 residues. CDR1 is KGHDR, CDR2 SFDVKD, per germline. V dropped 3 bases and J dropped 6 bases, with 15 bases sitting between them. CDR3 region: CATSDLKRQDDTQYF. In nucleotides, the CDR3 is TGTGCCACCAGTGATCTAAAAAGACAGGACGATACGCAGTATTTT.

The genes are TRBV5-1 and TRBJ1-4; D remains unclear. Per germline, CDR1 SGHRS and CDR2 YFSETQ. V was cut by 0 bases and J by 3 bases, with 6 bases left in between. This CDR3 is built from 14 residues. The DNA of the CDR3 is TGCGCCAGCAGCTTGGGACCGGCTAATGAAAAACTGTTTTTT. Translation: CASSLGPANEKLFF. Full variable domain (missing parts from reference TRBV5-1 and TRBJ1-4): KAGVTQTPRYLIKTRGQQVTLSCSPISGHRSVSWYQQTPGQGLQFLFEYFSETQRNKGNFPGRFSGRQFSNSRSEMNVSTLELGDSALYLCASSLGPANEKLFFGSGTQLSVL.

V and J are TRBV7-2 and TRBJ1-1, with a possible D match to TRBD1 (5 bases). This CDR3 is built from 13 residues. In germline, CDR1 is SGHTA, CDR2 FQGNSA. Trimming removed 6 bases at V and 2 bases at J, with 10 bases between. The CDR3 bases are TGTGCCAGCAGGATCGACAGAAACACTGAAGCTTTCTTT. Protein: CASRIDRNTEAFF.

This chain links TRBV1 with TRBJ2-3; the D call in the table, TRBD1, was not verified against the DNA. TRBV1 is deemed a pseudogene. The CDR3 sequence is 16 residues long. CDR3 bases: TGCACCAGCAGCCATCCCAACGGGGGAGAGGTAGATACGCAGTATTTT. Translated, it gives CTSSHPNGGEVDTQYF.

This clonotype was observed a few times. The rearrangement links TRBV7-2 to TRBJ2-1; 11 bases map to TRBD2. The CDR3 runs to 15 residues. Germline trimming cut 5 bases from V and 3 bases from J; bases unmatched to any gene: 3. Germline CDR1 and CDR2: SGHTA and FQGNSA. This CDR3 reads CASSQGLADYNEQFF. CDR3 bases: TGTGCCAGCAGCCAGGGACTAGCGGACTACAATGAGCAGTTCTTC.

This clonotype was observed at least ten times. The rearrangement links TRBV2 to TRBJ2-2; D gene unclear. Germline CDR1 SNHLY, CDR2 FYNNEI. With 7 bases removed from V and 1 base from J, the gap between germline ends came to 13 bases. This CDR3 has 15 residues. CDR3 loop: CASTSSRLNTGELFF. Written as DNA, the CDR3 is TGTGCCAGCACCAGCAGTAGGTTGAACACCGGGGAGCTGTTTTTT.

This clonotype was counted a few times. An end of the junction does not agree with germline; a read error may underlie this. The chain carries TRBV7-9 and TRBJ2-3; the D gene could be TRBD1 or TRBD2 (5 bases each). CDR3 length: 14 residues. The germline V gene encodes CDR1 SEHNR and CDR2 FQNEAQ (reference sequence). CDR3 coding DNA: TGTGCCAGCAGCTTAGTGTTCGGGGCTAGCCCTACTCACTTT. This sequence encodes CASSLVFGASPTHF.

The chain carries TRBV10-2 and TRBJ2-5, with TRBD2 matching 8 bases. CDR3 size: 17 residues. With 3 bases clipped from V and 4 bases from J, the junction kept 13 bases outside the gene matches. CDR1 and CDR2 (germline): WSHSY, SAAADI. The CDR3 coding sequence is TGCGCCAGCAGTGATGTGGTAGCGGGGCCGGAGGGAGAGACCCAGTACTTC. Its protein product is CASSDVVAGPEGETQYF.

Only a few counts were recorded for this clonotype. The DNA of the CDR3 is TGCGCCAGCAGCCAAGTCTCAAAAGAGACCCAGTACTTC. Protein: CASSQVSKETQYF. The V call is TRBV4-1, the J call TRBJ2-5; D not certain. The germline V and J ends were trimmed by 1 base and 3 bases, with 6 bases remaining between them. This CDR3 comprises 13 residues. From germline, CDR1 is MGHRA and CDR2 YSYEKL.

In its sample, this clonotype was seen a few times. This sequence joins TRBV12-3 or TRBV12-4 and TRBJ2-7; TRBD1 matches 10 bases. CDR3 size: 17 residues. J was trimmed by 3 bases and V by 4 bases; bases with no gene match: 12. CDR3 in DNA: TGTGCCAGCAGTTCCTCCTCCGGGGACAGGGGCCGCTACGAGCAGTACTTC. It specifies CASSSSSGDRGRYEQYF.

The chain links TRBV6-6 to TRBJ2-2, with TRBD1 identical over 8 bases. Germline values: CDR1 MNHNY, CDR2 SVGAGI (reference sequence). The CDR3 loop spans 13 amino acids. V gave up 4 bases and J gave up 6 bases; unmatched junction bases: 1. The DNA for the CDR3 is TGTGCCAGCAGTTCGGACAGGGCCGGGGAGCTGTTTTTT. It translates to CASSSDRAGELFF.

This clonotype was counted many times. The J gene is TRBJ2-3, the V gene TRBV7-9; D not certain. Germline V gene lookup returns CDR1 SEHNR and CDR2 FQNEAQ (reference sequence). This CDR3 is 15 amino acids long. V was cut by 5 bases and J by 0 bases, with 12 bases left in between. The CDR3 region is CASSPSSVSTDTQYF. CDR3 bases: TGTGCCAGCAGCCCTTCCTCGGTTAGCACAGATACGCAGTATTTT.

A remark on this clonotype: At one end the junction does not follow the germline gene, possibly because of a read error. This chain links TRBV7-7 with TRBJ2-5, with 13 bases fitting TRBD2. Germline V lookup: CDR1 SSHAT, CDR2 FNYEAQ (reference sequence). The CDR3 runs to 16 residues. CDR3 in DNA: TGTGCTAGCAGCCCCGGACTAGCGGGGGCCAAAGAGACCCAGTACTTC. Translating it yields CASSPGLAGAKETQYF.

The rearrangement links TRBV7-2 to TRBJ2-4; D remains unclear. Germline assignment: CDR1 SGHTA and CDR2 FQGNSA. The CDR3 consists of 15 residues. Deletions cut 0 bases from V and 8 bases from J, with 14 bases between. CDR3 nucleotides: TGTGCCAGCAGCTTAGCGCCCGGCTCCCGATACATTCAGTACTTC. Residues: CASSLAPGSRYIQYF.